These 21 T cell receptor beta chains came from one sample sequenced in a study of CD8+ T cells in alopecia areata. Sequencing used cDNA as its template, made by extracting RNA and reverse transcribing it. Assay used: immunoSEQ multiplex PCR; TCRdb lists only in-frame clones, some missing. The sample contains roughly 60,000 clones, 46% of which appear only once. Treatment reported: oral pan-JAK inhibitor, 5-10 mg twice daily. This material consisted of CD8+ T cells sorted from blood, taken between weeks 36 and 40, from a patient treated with tofacitinib. The receptors were gathered from a human donor with alopecia areata.

The rearrangement joins TRBV7-9 to TRBJ1-3, with no clear D. From germline, CDR1 is SEHNR and CDR2 FQNEAQ (reference sequence). The CDR3 extends over 18 amino acids. The V and J ends lost 5 bases and 0 bases respectively, with 20 bases between them. The CDR3 coding sequence is TGTGCCAGCAGCCCAATCCGCCCAGGCAAGAGCTCTGGAAACACCATATATTTT. This codes for CASSPIRPGKSSGNTIYF.

The chain carries TRBV29-1 and TRBJ1-1, with 8 bases that match TRBD1. CDR1 SQVTM and CDR2 ANQGSEA come from the germline V gene. There are 15 residues in the CDR3. Trimming at V came to 4 bases and at J to 2 bases, leaving 9 bases not matched to a gene. CDR3 residues: CSVVGGQEVNTEAFF. The CDR3 nucleotides read TGCAGCGTTGTGGGGGGACAGGAGGTAAACACTGAAGCTTTCTTT.

The V call is TRBV6-1, the J call TRBJ1-5, with D perhaps TRBD1 (5 bases). This CDR3 region has 19 residues. Trimming removed 0 bases at V and 1 base at J, with 19 bases between. From germline, CDR1 is MNHNS and CDR2 SASEGT. In DNA, the CDR3 is TGTGCCAGCAGTGAAGCACAGGACACAGAGATTAGGAGCAATCAGCCCCAGCATTTT. Protein: CASSEAQDTEIRSNQPQHF.

The V and J genes are TRBV29-1 and TRBJ2-7, with 7 positions matching TRBD2. V was pared by 7 bases and J by 0 bases, with 3 bases of the junction left unmatched. The CDR3 contains 12 residues. The germline V gene encodes CDR1 SQVTM and CDR2 ANQGSEA. CDR3: CSAGTTSYEQYF. As DNA, the CDR3 is TGCAGCGCCGGGACTACCTCCTACGAGCAGTACTTC.

This chain joins TRBV6-1 and TRBJ2-7, with unresolved D. Germline-derived CDR1 and CDR2 are MNHNS and SASEGT. V gave up 3 bases and J gave up 4 bases, with 7 bases separating them. The CDR3 has 12 residues. The chain's CDR3 is CASSDLPYEQYF. The DNA for the CDR3 is TGTGCCAGCAGTGACTTGCCTTACGAGCAGTACTTC.

V gene TRBV7-9 combines with J gene TRBJ1-1; D is ambiguous. This CDR3 contains 11 residues. Trimming removed 5 bases from V and 3 bases from J, with 4 bases in between. Germline CDR1 reads SEHNR; CDR2 reads FQNEAQ (reference sequence). CDR3 coding DNA: TGTGCCAGCAGCCCCCACACTGAAGCTTTCTTT. Translation: CASSPHTEAFF.

The rearrangement uses TRBV4-3 and TRBJ1-1; D ambiguous. The V end was cut by 0 bases, the J end by 7 bases, with 9 bases between. The CDR3 covers 13 residues. Germline V gene data show CDR1 as LGHNA and CDR2 as YSLEER. CDR3 sequence reads: CASSQDRRGEAFF. As DNA, the CDR3 is TGCGCCAGCAGCCAAGACAGGCGGGGTGAAGCTTTCTTT.

This chain links TRBV4-3 with TRBJ2-3, with 14 bases that match TRBD2. V shed 2 bases and J 4 bases; nucleotides not matched to a gene: 2. The CDR3 extends over 16 amino acids. CDR1 is LGHNA and CDR2 is YSLEER in the germline V gene. Here the CDR3 reads CASSQKGLAGADTQYF. In DNA, the CDR3 is TGCGCCAGCAGCCAAAAGGGACTAGCGGGGGCAGATACGCAGTATTTT.

A remark on this clone: The germline gene is not matched at one end of the junction; a read error may be the cause. This chain links TRBV29-1 with TRBJ1-3, with D perhaps matching TRBD1 (6 bases). Germline V gene lookup returns CDR1 SQVTM and CDR2 ANQGSEA. This CDR3 contains 13 residues. Here the CDR3 DNA reads TGCAGCGTTGCGACAGGAGTTGGAGACACCATATATTTT. The encoded protein is CSVATGVGDTIYF.

This chain links TRBV27 with TRBJ2-7; D tentatively reads TRBD1 or TRBD2 (5 bases each). CDR1 and CDR2 (germline): MNHEY, SMNVEV (reference sequence). This CDR3 comprises 12 residues. The V and J ends lost 4 bases and 6 bases respectively, with 10 bases between them. CDR3 protein: CASSSLRGEQYF. CDR3 coding DNA: TGTGCCAGCAGTTCCCTGAGGGGCGAGCAGTACTTC.

A few counts support this clone. This rearrangement joins TRBV29-1 to TRBJ2-7; D perhaps matches TRBD2 (5 bases). V was pared by 3 bases and J by 2 bases, with 11 bases between. This CDR3 is 13 amino acids long. Germline CDR1 reads SQVTM; CDR2 reads ANQGSEA. The CDR3 protein is CSVEGEKAYEQYF. The CDR3 nucleotides read TGCAGCGTTGAGGGAGAAAAGGCCTACGAGCAGTACTTC.

The rearrangement joins TRBV9 to TRBJ2-1, with TRBD2 identical over 10 bases. This CDR3 has 14 amino acids. From germline, CDR1 is SGDLS and CDR2 YYNGEE. J gave up 6 bases and V 4 bases, and 4 bases lay outside the gene matches. Here the CDR3 DNA reads TGTGCCAGCAGCTTGATAGCGGGAGGCAATGAGCAGTTCTTC. This sequence encodes CASSLIAGGNEQFF. Together with reference TRBV9 and TRBJ2-1, the CDR3 gives the full variable domain: DSGVTQTPKHLITATGQRVTLRCSPRSGDLSVYWYQQSLDQGLQFLIQYYNGEERAKGNILERFSAQQFPDLHSELNLSSLELGDSALYFCASSLIAGGNEQFFGPGTRLTVL.

The count of this clone is one. The J gene is TRBJ2-2, the V gene TRBV11-2; D call uncertain. Germline values: CDR1 SGHAT, CDR2 FQNNGV. V was cut by 5 bases and J by 5 bases, with 12 bases left in between. This CDR3 is built from 14 residues. The CDR3 is CASSTPIPTGELFF. In DNA, the CDR3 is TGTGCCAGCAGCACGCCAATACCTACCGGGGAGCTGTTTTTT.

This clone was recorded a few times. In DNA, the CDR3 is TGTGCCAGTAGTATAGGAGGGCAGGGTTCGTTCTTC. Protein sequence: CASSIGGQGSFF. V is TRBV19 and J is TRBJ2-1, with D perhaps TRBD1 or TRBD2 (5 bases each). V shed 1 base and J shed 15 bases, with 13 bases lying between them. The CDR3 is made up of 12 amino acids. The germline CDR1 and CDR2 sequences are LNHDA and SQIVND (reference sequence).

This chain connects TRBV29-1 to TRBJ2-5; no clear D gene. The DNA end favors TRBJ2-7, so the J call may be wrong. Looked up from germline, CDR1 is SQVTM and CDR2 is ANQGSEA. The CDR3 runs 9 residues. CDR3 nucleotide sequence: TGCAGCCCTTTATACGAGCAGTACTTC. This gives the protein CSPLYEQYF.

The DNA of the CDR3 is TGCGCCAGCAGCCAAGATTCTCGGGGTATGGGCTATGGCTACACCTTC. Translation: CASSQDSRGMGYGYTF. V gene TRBV4-1 combines with J gene TRBJ1-2; D not resolved. The CDR3 spans 16 residues. CDR1 is MGHRA, CDR2 YSYEKL, per germline. V was pared by 0 bases and J by 4 bases, with 15 bases between.

J is TRBJ1-2 and V is TRBV7-9; D ambiguous. The CDR3 is made up of 15 amino acids. CDR1 and CDR2 (germline): SEHNR, FQNEAQ (reference sequence). The ends were cut back, 1 base at V and 2 bases at J, with 11 bases in the middle. The DNA of the CDR3 is TGTGCCAGCAGCTTAGACGGAAGCCTGAACTATGGCTACACCTTC. Translating it yields CASSLDGSLNYGYTF.

The chain joins TRBV9 to TRBJ1-1, with 10 bases that match TRBD1. The CDR3 loop spans 14 amino acids. V gave up 3 bases and J gave up 2 bases; unmatched junction bases: 1. Germline V gene lookup returns CDR1 SGDLS and CDR2 YYNGEE. CDR3: CASSGDRGNTEAFF. CDR3 coding DNA: TGTGCCAGCAGCGGGGACAGGGGAAACACTGAAGCTTTCTTT.

The chain employs TRBV11-2 and TRBJ2-5, with 12 nucleotides matching TRBD2. The V segment lost 5 bases and the J segment 5 bases; nucleotides outside the gene matches: 9. Germline V CDR1 and CDR2: SGHAT, FQNNGV. The CDR3 covers 16 residues. The CDR3 loop reads CASSRIRTSGNETQYF. DNA of the CDR3: TGTGCCAGCAGCCGGATTAGGACTAGCGGGAATGAGACCCAGTACTTC.

This clone was seen a few times. At one boundary the junction diverges from the germline segment, which might be a read error. The chain links TRBV7-2 to TRBJ2-5, with 7 bases that match TRBD1. CDR1 is SGHTA and CDR2 is FQGNSA in the germline V gene. This CDR3 is 12 amino acids long. The CDR3: CASSSVSGTDHF. The CDR3 region has the DNA TGTGCCAGCAGCTCCGTTTCCGGGACAGATCACTTC. Looking up the rest from reference TRBV7-2 and TRBJ2-5 gives the full variable domain: GAGVSQSPSNKVTEKGKDVELRCDPISGHTALYWYRQSLGQGLEFLIYFQGNSAPDKSGLPSDRFSAERTGGSVSTLTIQRTQQEDSAVYLCASSSVSGTDHFGPGTRLLVL.

The chain joins TRBV30 to TRBJ2-1; TRBD1 matches at 7 bases. This CDR3 spans 17 amino acids. The junction had 16 bases not matched to a gene; V was cut back by 3 bases and J by 5 bases. Germline assignment: CDR1 GTSNPN and CDR2 SVGIG (reference sequence). The CDR3 is CAWRVPIPGQPHNEQFF. In nucleotides, the CDR3 is TGTGCCTGGAGGGTCCCGATTCCGGGACAGCCACACAATGAGCAGTTCTTC.